The entry below gives a single T cell receptor beta chain sequence along with its context. CDR3 length equals 14 residues. In germline, CDR1 is SNHLY, CDR2 FYNNEI. V dropped 3 bases and J dropped 8 bases, with 16 bases sitting between them. These data come from a study of blood T cell repertoires in COVID-19. Clones were read by immunoSEQ multiplex PCR, and TCRdb kept only the in-frame ones, dropping some. Of 400,000 to 550,000 clones in the sample, roughly 90% were seen once. Sequences were obtained from peripheral blood. The gene calls are TRBV2 and TRBJ1-1, with D perhaps matching TRBD1 (5 bases). The clonotype was recovered from a woman aged 25-40 years with acute or convalescent COVID-19. The CDR3 nucleotides are TGTGCCAGCAGTGAGTGGGGCAGAGCAGTAGAAGCTTTCTTT. Protein: CASSEWGRAVEAFF. Full variable domain (rest looked up from reference TRBV2 and TRBJ1-1): EPEVTQTPSHQVTQMGQEVILRCVPISNHLYFYWYRQILGQKVEFLVSFYNNEISEKSEIFDDQFSVERPDGSNFTLKIRSTKLEDSAMYFCASSEWGRAVEAFFGQGTRLTVV.